This T cell receptor beta chain came from a study of blood T cells in healthy people across ages. Findings of the study overall: Donor CMV status, an unknown factor, possibly confounded changes in expanded clonotypes.

Concerning this clonotype itself: Its target is not known.

For the second PCR, which ran for about 6 to 12 cycles, a sample-barcoded 5' primer and a J-beta primer mix were used. Each cDNA molecule carried a tag from a template-switch adaptor that contained 12 random nucleotides. TCRdb analysed the 5' RACE reads with MiXCR anew, one entry per CDR3 protein. The sample comprises about 1.6 million distinct CDR3 sequences, roughly a third of which are singletons, and approximately 10% rests with the top ten. There are 15 residues in the CDR3. V gave up 6 bases and J gave up 3 bases; unmatched junction bases: 11. Germline assignment: CDR1 WNHNN and CDR2 SYGVQD (reference sequence).

This receptor was identified in a woman in her 30s in good health. Sequencing input: blood. The rearrangement links TRBV10-1 to TRBJ2-7, with 7 nucleotides matching TRBD1. CDR3 residues: CASSDTGTARYEQYF. The CDR3 DNA sequence: TGCGCCAGCAGCGACACCGGGACAGCCCGCTACGAGCAGTACTTC.